This T cell receptor beta chain was recorded in a study of memory CD4+ T cells and cytomegalovirus serostatus. Overall study: This sample comes from healthy Belgian adults, roughly nine CMV seropositive, 24 seronegative.

V was clipped by 0 bases and J by 10 bases, with 9 bases between them. Germline CDR1 is LGHNA and CDR2 is YNFKEQ. The CDR3 spans 13 residues. The sort gate was single viable CD3+CD4+CD8-CD45RO+ cells for memory CD4+ T cells. Total CD4+ T cells were enriched by CD4 positive selection. In the source study's methods: Out-of-frame sequences were removed, leaving 2 million to 2.5 million distinct TCRbeta sequences. Libraries were prepared by immunoSEQ multiplex PCR; TCRdb keeps only in-frame clonotypes and omits some of them. V and J calls and clone size are those listed in that table; D and trimming were worked out from the DNA. The sample holds approximately 56,000 clones, 82% seen once.

Specimen: memory CD4+ T cells from blood. The sequence was obtained from an adult in good health and CMV-seronegative. The chain joins TRBV4-2 to TRBJ2-2, with D unclear. The CDR3: CASSQDGNLELFF. DNA of the CDR3: TGTGCCAGCAGCCAAGATGGAAACCTGGAGCTGTTTTTT.